The 25 T cell receptor beta chains below were found in one sample sequenced in a study of blood T cell repertoires in COVID-19 (dated by TCRdb to the early 2020s). Receptors were amplified or captured by the immunoSEQ multiplex PCR assay. TCRdb carries this immuneACCESS record with in-frame sequences only. Its versions omit some clonotypes, under half of them owing to an unresolved V gene in the studies checked, with the rest unexplained. The sample data list 200,000 to 250,000 clones, and 70% to 90% of these were observed just once. More than 10% of the sample is held by the ten biggest clonotypes. Sequencing input: PBMCs or T cells enriched from blood (not recorded which). The source is a man aged 25 to 40 who had recovered from COVID-19.

The chain joins TRBV18 to TRBJ1-1; 12 bases are a match to TRBD1. CDR3 length: 18 amino acids. Unmatched junction bases numbered 11, after V lost 3 bases and J lost 3 bases. The germline V gene encodes CDR1 KGHSH and CDR2 LQKENI. CDR3: CASSPFTPGQGADTEAFF. The CDR3, as DNA: TGTGCCAGCTCACCTTTCACACCGGGACAGGGGGCGGACACTGAAGCTTTCTTT.

V gene TRBV5-6 combines with J gene TRBJ2-7; D ambiguous. Germline CDR1 SGHDT, CDR2 YYEEEE. This CDR3 spans 13 amino acids. V was cut by 5 bases and J by 0 bases, with 9 bases left in between. CDR3 bases: TGTGCCAGCAGGACACACCTCTCCTACGAGCAGTACTTC. Translation gives CASRTHLSYEQYF.

The V call is TRBV5-8, the J call TRBJ1-2; 9 bases are a match to TRBD1. The CDR3 is 15 amino acids. V lost 4 bases, J lost 4 bases, and 8 bases stayed unmatched. The germline V gene has CDR1 SGHTS and CDR2 YDEGEE. The CDR3, as DNA: TGTGCCAGCAGCGGTGGACAGGGGAGGGGCTATGGCTACACCTTC. Translation: CASSGGQGRGYGYTF.

The chain is built from TRBV4-1 and TRBJ1-4, with 10 bases matching TRBD1. V shed 3 bases, J shed 4 bases, and the junction held 8 bases outside the gene matches. Germline lookup yields CDR1 MGHRA and CDR2 YSYEKL. CDR3 length: 17 amino acids. The CDR3: CASSQGQGNLFNEKLFF. The CDR3 DNA sequence: TGCGCCAGCAGCCAGGGACAGGGGAACCTTTTTAATGAAAAACTGTTTTTT.

This chain uses TRBV7-9 with TRBJ1-2; D ambiguous. Germline assignment: CDR1 SEHNR and CDR2 FQNEAQ (reference sequence). The CDR3 has 13 residues. V lost 1 base and J lost 6, with 9 bases in between. The CDR3 reads CASSLVGVDGYTF. DNA of the CDR3: TGTGCCAGCAGCTTAGTAGGAGTGGATGGCTACACCTTC.

The chain uses TRBV6-4 and TRBJ1-5; a weak D match, TRBD1 (5 bases). In germline, CDR1 is MRHNA, CDR2 SNTAGT. This CDR3 has 13 residues. The V and J ends lost 6 bases and 4 bases respectively, with 10 bases between them. The CDR3 sequence: CASSKTENQPQHF. The CDR3 coding sequence is TGTGCCAGCAGCAAGACAGAAAATCAGCCCCAGCATTTT.

The chain combines TRBV9 with TRBJ1-2; 9 bases fit TRBD1. V was clipped by 3 bases and J by 8 bases; unmatched bases: 20. The CDR3 extends over 18 amino acids. Germline V gene data show CDR1 as SGDLS and CDR2 as YYNGEE. In DNA, the CDR3 is TGTGCCAGCAGCGGCCCGGGACAGGGTACGACGTCGTCCTGGGGCTACACCTTC. As protein: CASSGPGQGTTSSWGYTF.

This clone was seen once. This chain joins TRBV10-3 and TRBJ1-2, with TRBD1 identical over 8 bases. This CDR3 is built from 13 residues. Germline loops: CDR1 ENHRY, CDR2 SYGVKD. V shed 6 bases and J 8 bases; nucleotides not matched to a gene: 8. CDR3 DNA sequence: TGTGCCATCAGCGCAGGACAGGGACACGGCTACACCTTC. Its translation is CAISAGQGHGYTF.

This chain uses TRBV10-2 with TRBJ1-4, with 11 bases matching TRBD1. Per the germline V gene, CDR1 is WSHSY and CDR2 is SAAADI. The CDR3 runs 15 residues. J lost 6 bases, V lost 6 bases, and 6 bases had no gene match. CDR3 loop: CASSDPGQGDEKLFF. DNA of the CDR3: TGCGCCAGCAGCGATCCGGGACAGGGGGATGAAAAACTGTTTTTT.

The chain links TRBV6-4 to TRBJ2-1; D remains ambiguous. The CDR3 runs 13 residues. CDR1 is MRHNA, CDR2 SNTAGT, per germline. Between the trimmed V and J ends, which lost 5 bases and 6 bases, there was a span of 11 bases. The CDR3 DNA is TGTGCCAGCAGTACTCTGTCGAGCAATGAGCAGTTCTTC. As protein: CASSTLSSNEQFF.

A single count supports this clone. V usage is TRBV11-2 and J usage is TRBJ2-5; 7 bases agree with TRBD2. This CDR3 comprises 14 residues. Per the germline V gene, CDR1 is SGHAT and CDR2 is FQNNGV. The trim removed 2 bases at V and 5 bases at J, leaving 5 bases unmatched. The CDR3 loop reads CASSLRRESETQYF. As DNA, the CDR3 is TGTGCCAGCAGCTTAAGGCGGGAGAGTGAGACCCAGTACTTC. The full variable domain, completed using reference TRBV11-2 and TRBJ2-5, is EAGVAQSPRYKIIEKRQSVAFWCNPISGHATLYWYQQILGQGPKLLIQFQNNGVVDDSQLPKDRFSAERLKGVDSTLKIQPAKLEDSAVYLCASSLRRESETQYFGPGTRLLVL.

The chain employs TRBV7-9 and TRBJ2-1; D remains unclear. Germline V gives CDR1 SEHNR, CDR2 FQNEAQ (reference sequence). The CDR3 spans 18 residues. V was cut by 0 bases and J by 5 bases, with 20 bases left in between. Written as DNA, the CDR3 is TGTGCCAGCAGCTTAGCCCTAATCCTCCGGATCGACAACAATGAGCAGTTCTTC. This gives the protein CASSLALILRIDNNEQFF.

This clone has a handful of counts. The chain joins TRBV6-6 to TRBJ1-3; 7 positions agree with TRBD1. After removal of 5 bases from V and 4 bases from J, the junction contained 14 bases not matched to a gene. Germline CDR1 is MNHNY and CDR2 is SVGAGI (reference sequence). The CDR3 is 17 residues long. Here the CDR3 DNA reads TGTGCCAGCAGTCAGGACCCAGGGGGGATCTCGGGAAACACCATATATTTT. It translates to CASSQDPGGISGNTIYF.

The chain carries TRBV5-1 and TRBJ1-3; 8 positions agree with TRBD1. CDR1 is SGHRS and CDR2 is YFSETQ in the germline V gene. V lost 2 bases, J lost 2 bases, and 3 bases stayed unmatched. The length of the CDR3 is 15 residues. In DNA, the CDR3 is TGCGCCAGCAGCTTCCTGACAGGGGCTGGAAACACCATATATTTT. Amino acids: CASSFLTGAGNTIYF.

The chain employs TRBV6-4 and TRBJ2-1; tentatively, D is TRBD2 (7 bases). CDR3 length: 15 amino acids. Germline CDR1 reads MRHNA; CDR2 reads SNTAGT. The CDR3 region has the DNA TGTTCCTCGGATATCGGGGGAGGGGGAGGCGATGAGCAGTTCTTC. This codes for CSSDIGGGGGDEQFF.

In its sample, this clone was seen once. The chain links TRBV7-2 to TRBJ2-7, with 9 bases that match TRBD1. The CDR3 consists of 14 residues. The germline gives CDR1 SGHTA, CDR2 FQGNSA. The junction had 8 bases not matched to a gene; V was cut back by 5 bases and J by 6 bases. CDR3 region: CASSRDRVISEQYF. The CDR3 nucleotides are TGTGCCAGCAGCCGGGACAGGGTGATTTCCGAGCAGTACTTC.

The chain couples TRBV7-3 to TRBJ2-1, with a weak D call TRBD1 (5 bases). Germline V gives CDR1 SGHTA, CDR2 FQGTGA. The CDR3 covers 13 residues. Between the trimmed V and J ends, which lost 6 bases and 5 bases, there was a span of 11 bases. Written as DNA, the CDR3 is TGTGCCAGCAGTCTATTGGGGCACAATGAGCAGTTCTTC. Translated: CASSLLGHNEQFF. The variable domain in full, completed from reference TRBV7-3 and TRBJ2-1, reads GAGVSQTPSNKVTEKGKYVELRCDPISGHTALYWYRQSLGQGPEFLIYFQGTGAADDSGLPNDRFFAVRPEGSVSTLKIQRTERGDSAVYLCASSLLGHNEQFFGPGTRLTVL.

The V and J genes are TRBV5-1 and TRBJ2-7; D perhaps matches TRBD1 (6 bases). Germline V gene lookup returns CDR1 SGHRS and CDR2 YFSETQ. Trimming pared 4 bases from V and 9 bases from J, leaving 20 bases between. This CDR3 region has 14 residues. Here the CDR3 DNA reads TGCGCCAGCAGCGCCCGGACAGCCATAGAATGGCAGTACTTC. Encoded protein: CASSARTAIEWQYF.

The chain carries TRBV25-1 and TRBJ2-6; 7 nucleotides line up with TRBD1. CDR1 is MGHDK, CDR2 SYGVNS, per germline. Germline trimming cut 5 bases from V and 0 bases from J; bases unmatched to any gene: 1. This CDR3 is 15 amino acids long. The CDR3 nucleotides read TGTGCCAGCAGTTCAGGGGGCTCTGGGGCCAACGTCCTGACTTTC. Translated, it gives CASSSGGSGANVLTF. The entire variable domain, with the rest obtained from reference TRBV25-1 and TRBJ2-6, is as follows: EADIYQTPRYLVIGTGKKITLECSQTMGHDKMYWYQQDPGMELHLIHYSYGVNSTEKGDLSSESTVSRIRTEHFPLTLESARPSHTSQYLCASSSGGSGANVLTFGAGSRLTVL.

This clone was seen a few times. The chain links TRBV11-3 to TRBJ1-1, with D uncertain. From germline, CDR1 is SGHNT and CDR2 YENEEA. The CDR3 runs 13 residues. The V gene lost 4 bases and the J gene lost 3 bases, with 9 bases spanning the gap. The CDR3 here is CASSSGMYTEAFF. In DNA form, the CDR3 reads TGTGCCAGCAGCTCGGGGATGTACACTGAAGCTTTCTTT.

This clone was detected once. The J gene is TRBJ2-1, the V gene TRBV28; 7 bases are shared with TRBD2. Germline CDR1 reads MDHEN; CDR2 reads SYDVKM. CDR3 length: 17 residues. V lost 3 bases and J lost 7; bases outside the gene matches: 15. The CDR3 DNA sequence: TGTGCCAGCAGTTTTCGGCTCTTCGGGAGGTTTAGGAATGAGCAGTTCTTC. Translation gives CASSFRLFGRFRNEQFF.

The chain has TRBV28 and TRBJ1-2; TRBD1 matches 7 bases. The J segment lost 5 bases and the V segment lost 5 bases, leaving 8 bases of the junction unmatched. The CDR3 extends over 14 amino acids. Germline lookup yields CDR1 MDHEN and CDR2 SYDVKM. Written as DNA, the CDR3 is TGTGCCAGCAGTCAATCTGAACAGGGGTATGGCTACACCTTC. Its translation: CASSQSEQGYGYTF.

V and J are TRBV28 and TRBJ1-3; TRBD1 agrees at 7 bases. CDR1 is MDHEN, CDR2 SYDVKM, per germline. CDR3 length: 15 amino acids. V lost 5 bases and J lost 0; bases outside the gene matches: 4. This CDR3 is CASSLGTASGNTIYF. CDR3 coding DNA: TGTGCCAGCAGTCTCGGGACAGCCTCTGGAAACACCATATATTTT.

The chain employs TRBV18 and TRBJ1-1, with D perhaps matching TRBD1 (5 bases). Germline V gene data show CDR1 as KGHSH and CDR2 as LQKENI. This CDR3 has 15 amino acids. The V gene lost 4 bases and the J gene lost 5 bases, with 17 bases spanning the gap. This CDR3 is CASSQKLGRETEAFF. The CDR3 DNA reads TGTGCCAGCTCACAAAAATTGGGACGGGAGACTGAAGCTTTCTTT.

V is TRBV28 and J is TRBJ2-7, with TRBD2 matching 14 bases. V lost 8 bases and J lost 6; bases outside the gene matches: 9. This CDR3 is built from 15 residues. From germline, CDR1 is MDHEN and CDR2 SYDVKM. As DNA, the CDR3 is TGTGCCAGCGGAGGATGGACTAGCGGGAGGAGCGAGCAGTACTTC. Protein: CASGGWTSGRSEQYF.